Sequencing of this T cell receptor beta chain was carried out in a study of shared clonotypes between healthy human individuals. Study findings and constraints: Only blood samples were collected, and tissue repertoires likely differ. Around 5.3% of naive CD4 clonotypes were shared across a few donors.

V shed 5 bases, J shed 4 bases, and the junction held 9 bases outside the gene matches. This CDR3 has 16 amino acids. CDR1 LNHDA and CDR2 SQIVND come from the germline V gene (reference sequence). Naive CD8 cells comprised CD45RO-negative, CCR7-positively selected cells, excluding terminally differentiated effector memory CD45RA+ cells. Those who donated, Caucasian adults without exception, all lived in Nashville, Tennessee. Replicate PCRs for sorted subsets used about 200 ng DNA; this equaled tens of thousands of T cell genomes. Generated by immunoSEQ multiplex PCR, the TCRdb table keeps only in-frame clones and is missing some. The data contain about 2,200,000 clones, about 92% of them singletons. As concerns this clone: Antigen: not known.

The V gene is TRBV19, the J gene TRBJ2-7, with 12 bases aligning to TRBD1. The TCR originated in a man aged 18 to 30 in good health. Some clones in this sample may be carry-over from other donors' samples. The sample taken for sequencing was naive CD8+ T cells from PBMCs. CDR3 in amino acids: CASSSDRDRGLYEQYF. The CDR3 DNA follows: TGTGCCAGTAGTTCGGACCGGGACAGGGGGCTATACGAGCAGTACTTC.